The source of this T cell receptor beta chain is a study of blood T cell repertoires in COVID-19 (dated by TCRdb to the early 2020s). As for the study more broadly: Samples from collaborators originated in the United States, Italy and Spain and spanned both the acute and convalescent phases of COVID-19. The material from the prospective study consisted of cDNA or gDNA derived from T cells, B-cell-depleted T cells, or PBMCs. Deeply sampled blood TCRbeta repertoires from subjects exposed to, actively infected with, or recovered from COVID-19 were included in the dataset. The repertoires were made available in a free public database intended to serve as a resource for research on the immune response to SARS-CoV-2. The samples were drawn from the first 160 participants of the ongoing ImmuneRACE study and from more than 1,000 subjects provided by 6 global collaborators. Nearly every sample came with metadata listing a de-identified subject ID, COVID-19 status, age in years and sex. Where available, HLA class I and class II types were taken from metadata supplied by the sample provider and were not determined by assay-based typing.

Study-wide findings and limitations: The quantity of clinical and demographic metadata differed by source and by participant and was supplied without curation.

Each collaborating institution followed its own protocols to collect whole blood in K2EDTA tubes. For TCRbeta analysis, collaborators shipped samples as frozen whole blood, isolated PBMCs, or DNA extracted from either of those sample types. TCRbeta CDR3 regions were amplified from genomic DNA by means of the immunoSEQ Assay, a bias-controlled multiplex PCR. Under the source paper's analysis protocol: The number of nucleated cells in each sample was estimated from the amplification of reference gene primers within the assay. To quantify the absolute abundance of each unique TCRbeta CDR3 rearrangement, sequence reads were collapsed and filtered. Productive Simpson clonality was computed per sample as the square root of Simpson's diversity index over productive rearrangements. Drawn from immuneACCESS, this table holds only the in-frame rearrangements with V and J called that TCRdb kept. Clones are partly lost; checked studies trace under half to an unresolved V gene and leave the rest unexplained. V, J and clone size are taken as reported in that table, and D and trimming were inferred from the DNA itself. The sample table lists 97,000 or so clones, 82% of them with a count of one. Roughly a tenth of the sample is held by the ten biggest clonotypes.

Comment on this clone: Its antigen is unknown. The input lacks base qualities; no much larger clone sits a single base away.

Per the germline V gene, SGHVS is the CDR1 and FQNEAQ is the CDR2. Spanning cysteine to phenylalanine, the CDR3 consists of 15 amino acids. Only CDR3 DNA is held: 45 bases, read in frame from base 1. The junction shows trimming of 1 base on V and 3 bases on J, and the gene matches do not reach 4 bases of it. The V and J segments used are TRBV7-8 and TRBJ2-3; 7 bases in the junction line up with TRBD2. This clonotype originated in a man aged 70-80 years with active or convalescent COVID-19. What was sequenced was peripheral blood. For the CDR3, the sequence is CASSLGAGVTDTQYF. The nucleotide sequence is given as TGTGCCAGCAGCTTAGGTGCGGGGGTGACAGATACGCAGTATTTT.